The 4 T cell receptor beta chains presented below share a single source sample, sequenced in a study of spatial heterogeneity in lung cancer. TCRdb re-analysed the 5' RACE reads in MiXCR, keeping a single row per CDR3 protein. The sample consists of over 8,500 distinct CDR3 sequences, 14% of them appearing once. Time point indicated: sample taken at primary tumor resection. What these receptors recognize is not known. Whole-study results and caveats: How many expanded intratumoral alpha and beta TCRs were present tracked the tumor mutation count, which was a count of nonsynonymous mutations.

This sample comprised lung tumor tissue, obtained at surgery. Every receptor here comes from a male donor with early-stage non-small cell lung cancer.

In this sample, this clonotype turned up many times. The chain has TRBV6-5 and TRBJ2-7; TRBD1 aligns across 7 bases. This CDR3 has 15 residues. Trimming cost V 6 bases and J 0 bases; bases outside gene matches: 8. Germline CDR1 and CDR2: MNHEY and SVGAGI. CDR3 amino acids: CASSPTRDSSYEQYF. DNA for the CDR3: TGTGCCAGCAGCCCCACCCGGGACAGCTCCTACGAGCAGTACTTC.

This clonotype was observed many times. The chain links TRBV20-1 to TRBJ2-7; D unresolved. The CDR3 totals 13 residues. V was clipped by 3 bases and J by 3 bases, with 12 bases between them. Germline CDR1 and CDR2: DFQATT and SNEGSKA (reference sequence). The CDR3 here is CSASPADRYEQYF. For the CDR3, the DNA is TGCAGTGCTAGCCCCGCGGATCGCTACGAGCAGTACTTC.

This clonotype has ten or more counts. V usage is TRBV21-1 and J usage is TRBJ1-5. TRBV21-1 is reported as a pseudogene. The CDR3 is made up of 13 amino acids. The CDR3 bases are TGTGCCAGCGACACCAATAGCAATCAGCCCCAGCATTTT. Translated: CASDTNSNQPQHF.

There are many counts of this clonotype. A much more abundant neighbour one base away suggests this may be a read error. V is TRBV20-1 and J is TRBJ1-1; 10 positions match TRBD1. The CDR3 spans 13 residues. J lost 4 bases, V lost 2 bases, and 1 base had no gene match. Germline CDR1 reads DFQATT; CDR2 reads SNEGSKA (reference sequence). Written as DNA, the CDR3 is TGCAGTGCTAGACGGACAGGGGGCACTGAAGCTTTCTTT. Translated: CSARRTGGTEAFF.